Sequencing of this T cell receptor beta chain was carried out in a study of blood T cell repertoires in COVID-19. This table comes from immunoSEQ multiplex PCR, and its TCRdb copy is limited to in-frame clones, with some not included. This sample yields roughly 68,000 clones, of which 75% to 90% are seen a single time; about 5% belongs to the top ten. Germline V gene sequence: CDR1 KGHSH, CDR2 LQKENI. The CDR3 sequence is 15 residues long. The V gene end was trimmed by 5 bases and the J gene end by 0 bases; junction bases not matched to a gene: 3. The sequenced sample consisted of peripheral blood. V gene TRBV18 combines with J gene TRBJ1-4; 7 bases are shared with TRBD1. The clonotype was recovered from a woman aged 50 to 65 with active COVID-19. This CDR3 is CASSWDSTTNEKLFF. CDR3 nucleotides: TGTGCCAGCTCATGGGACAGTACAACTAATGAAAAACTGTTTTTT.